This T cell receptor beta chain appears in the sequencing data of a study of CD8 T cells in ankylosing spondylitis. This clonotype was observed a handful of times. Its target is not known. TCRdb itself ran the 5' RACE reads through MiXCR, one entry per CDR3 protein. Found here are approximately 35,000 distinct CDR3 sequences, about an eighth of them singletons; the top ten hold less than 40%. V dropped 5 bases and J dropped 0 bases, with 17 bases sitting between them. The CDR3 consists of 16 residues. The germline gives CDR1 DFQATT, CDR2 SNEGSKA (reference sequence). Regarding the study as a whole: Reportedly, matched ankylosing spondylitis synovial fluid was significantly enriched for disease-linked clones.

The sequenced sample consisted of synovial fluid, either unsorted or a sorted T cell fraction (not recorded which). The sequence derives from a male donor with ankylosing spondylitis. The V and J genes are TRBV20-1 and TRBJ1-3; tentatively, D is TRBD1 (5 bases). The CDR3: CSAAPKPDSSGNTIYF. DNA for the CDR3: TGCAGTGCTGCCCCAAAACCCGACAGCTCTGGAAACACCATATATTTT.